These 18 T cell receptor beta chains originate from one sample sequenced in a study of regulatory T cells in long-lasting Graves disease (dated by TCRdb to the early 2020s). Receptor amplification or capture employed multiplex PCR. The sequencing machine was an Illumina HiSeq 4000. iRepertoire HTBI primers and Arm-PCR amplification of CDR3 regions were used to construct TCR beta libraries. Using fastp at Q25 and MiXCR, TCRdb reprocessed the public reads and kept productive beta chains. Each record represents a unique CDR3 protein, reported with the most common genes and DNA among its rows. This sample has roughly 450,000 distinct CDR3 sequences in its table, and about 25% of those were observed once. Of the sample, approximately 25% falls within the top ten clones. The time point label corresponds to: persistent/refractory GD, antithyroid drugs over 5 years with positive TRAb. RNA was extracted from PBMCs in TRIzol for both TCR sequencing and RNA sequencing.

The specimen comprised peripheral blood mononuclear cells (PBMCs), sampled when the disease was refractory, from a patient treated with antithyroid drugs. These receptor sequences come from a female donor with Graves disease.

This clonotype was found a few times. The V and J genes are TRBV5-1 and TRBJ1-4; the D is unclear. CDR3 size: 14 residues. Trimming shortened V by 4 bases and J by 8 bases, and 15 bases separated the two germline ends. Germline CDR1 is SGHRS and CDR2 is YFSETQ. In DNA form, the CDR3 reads TGCGCCAGCAGCATCGACACAGTTCGGGAAAAACTGTTTTTT. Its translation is CASSIDTVREKLFF.

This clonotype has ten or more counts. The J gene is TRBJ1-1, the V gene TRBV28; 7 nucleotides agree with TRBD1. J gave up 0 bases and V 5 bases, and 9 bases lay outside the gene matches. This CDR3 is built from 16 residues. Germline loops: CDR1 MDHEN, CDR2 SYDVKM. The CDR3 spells CASSSRTGTVNTEAFF. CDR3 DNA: TGTGCCAGCAGTAGCCGAACCGGGACAGTGAACACTGAAGCTTTCTTT.

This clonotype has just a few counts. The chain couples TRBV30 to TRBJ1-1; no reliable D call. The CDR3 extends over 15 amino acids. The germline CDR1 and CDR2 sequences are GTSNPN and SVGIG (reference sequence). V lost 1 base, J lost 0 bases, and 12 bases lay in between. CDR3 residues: CAWSDGLRMNTEAFF. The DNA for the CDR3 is TGTGCCTGGAGTGATGGACTGCGCATGAACACTGAAGCTTTCTTT.

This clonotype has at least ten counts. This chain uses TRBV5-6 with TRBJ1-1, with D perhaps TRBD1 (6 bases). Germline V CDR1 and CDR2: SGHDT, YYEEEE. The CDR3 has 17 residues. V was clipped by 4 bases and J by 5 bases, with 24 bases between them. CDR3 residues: CASSRNGIGQRITEAFF. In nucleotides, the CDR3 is TGTGCCAGCAGCCGAAATGGGATAGGACAGCGGATAACTGAAGCTTTCTTT.

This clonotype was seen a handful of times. The chain's CDR3 is CASSTGTSGYNEQFF. In DNA, the CDR3 is TGTGCCAGCAGTACAGGGACTAGCGGCTACAATGAGCAGTTCTTC. The chain joins TRBV27 to TRBJ2-1, with 11 bases that match TRBD2. Germline V gene sequence: CDR1 MNHEY, CDR2 SMNVEV (reference sequence). The trim removed 5 bases at V and 3 bases at J, leaving 3 bases unmatched. This CDR3 is built from 15 residues.

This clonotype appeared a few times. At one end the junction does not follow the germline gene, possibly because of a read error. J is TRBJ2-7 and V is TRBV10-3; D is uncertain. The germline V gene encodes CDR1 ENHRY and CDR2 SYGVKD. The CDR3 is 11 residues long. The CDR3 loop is CAVSTGYEQYF. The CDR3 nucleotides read TGTGCCGTCAGCACGGGCTACGAGCAGTACTTC.

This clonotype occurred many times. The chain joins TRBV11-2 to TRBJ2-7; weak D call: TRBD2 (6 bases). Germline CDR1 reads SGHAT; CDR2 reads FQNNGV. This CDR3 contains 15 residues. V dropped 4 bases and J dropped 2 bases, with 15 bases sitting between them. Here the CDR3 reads CASSSGLREPYEQYF. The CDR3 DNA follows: TGTGCCAGCAGCTCAGGATTACGGGAGCCCTACGAGCAGTACTTC.

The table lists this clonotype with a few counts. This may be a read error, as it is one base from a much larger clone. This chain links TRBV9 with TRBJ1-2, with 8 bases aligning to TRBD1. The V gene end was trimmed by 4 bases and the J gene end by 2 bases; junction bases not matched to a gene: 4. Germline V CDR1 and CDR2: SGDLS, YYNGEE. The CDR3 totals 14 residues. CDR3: CASSPGQENYGYTF. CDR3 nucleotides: TGTGCCAGCAGCCCGGGACAGGAGAACTATGGCTACACCTTC.

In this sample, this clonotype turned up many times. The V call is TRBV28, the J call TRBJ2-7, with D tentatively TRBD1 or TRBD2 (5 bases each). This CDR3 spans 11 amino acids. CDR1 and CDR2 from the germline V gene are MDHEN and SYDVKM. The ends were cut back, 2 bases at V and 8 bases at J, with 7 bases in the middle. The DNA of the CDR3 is TGTGCCAGCAGTTTAGAGGGACAGCAGTACTTC. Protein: CASSLEGQQYF.

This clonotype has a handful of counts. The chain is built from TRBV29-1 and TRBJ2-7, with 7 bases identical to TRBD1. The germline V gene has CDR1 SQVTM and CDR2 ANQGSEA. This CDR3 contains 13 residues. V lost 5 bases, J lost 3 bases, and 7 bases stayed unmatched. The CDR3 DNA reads TGCAGCGTTTTTGGGACAGACTTCTACGAGCAGTACTTC. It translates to CSVFGTDFYEQYF.

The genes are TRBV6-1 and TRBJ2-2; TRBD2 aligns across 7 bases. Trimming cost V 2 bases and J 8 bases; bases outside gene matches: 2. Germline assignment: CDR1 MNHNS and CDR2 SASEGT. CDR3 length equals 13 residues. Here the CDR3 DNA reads TGTGCCAGCAGTGAATGGGAGGGGGGGGAGCTGTTTTTT. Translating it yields CASSEWEGGELFF.

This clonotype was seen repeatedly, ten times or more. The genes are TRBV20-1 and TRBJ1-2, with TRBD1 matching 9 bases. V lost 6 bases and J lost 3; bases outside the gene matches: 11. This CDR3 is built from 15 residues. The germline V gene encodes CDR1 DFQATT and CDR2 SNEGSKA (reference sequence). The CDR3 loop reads CSASHGDRADYGYTF. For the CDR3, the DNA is TGCAGTGCCAGTCATGGGGACAGGGCGGACTATGGCTACACCTTC.

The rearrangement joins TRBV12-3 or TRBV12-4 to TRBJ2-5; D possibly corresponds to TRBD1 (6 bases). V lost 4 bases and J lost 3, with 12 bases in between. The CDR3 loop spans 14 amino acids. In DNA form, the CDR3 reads TGTGCCAGCAGTTCCTACAGGGCCGAAGAGACCCAGTACTTC. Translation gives CASSSYRAEETQYF.

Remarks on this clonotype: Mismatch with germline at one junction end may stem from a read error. The CDR3 DNA reads TGTGCCAGTAAACTGGGTAAAAGTACCTACGAACAGTACTTC. This gives the protein CASKLGKSTYEQYF. The gene calls are TRBV7-9 and TRBJ2-7; D not certain. The V gene's germline CDR1 is SEHNR and CDR2 FQNEAQ (reference sequence). There are 14 residues in the CDR3.

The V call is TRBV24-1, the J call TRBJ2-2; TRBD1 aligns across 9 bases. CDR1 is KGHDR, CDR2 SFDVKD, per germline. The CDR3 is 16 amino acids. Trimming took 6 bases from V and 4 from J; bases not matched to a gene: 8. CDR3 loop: CATSTQGQGVTGELFF. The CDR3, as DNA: TGTGCCACCAGTACCCAGGGACAGGGTGTCACCGGGGAGCTGTTTTTT.

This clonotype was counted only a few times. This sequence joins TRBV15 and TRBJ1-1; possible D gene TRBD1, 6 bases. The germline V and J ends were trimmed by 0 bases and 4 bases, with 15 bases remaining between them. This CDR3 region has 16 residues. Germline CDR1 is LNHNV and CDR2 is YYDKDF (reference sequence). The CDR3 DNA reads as TGTGCCACCAGCAGAGAACCGGACAGCCTGAGCACTGAAGCTTTCTTT. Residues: CATSREPDSLSTEAFF.

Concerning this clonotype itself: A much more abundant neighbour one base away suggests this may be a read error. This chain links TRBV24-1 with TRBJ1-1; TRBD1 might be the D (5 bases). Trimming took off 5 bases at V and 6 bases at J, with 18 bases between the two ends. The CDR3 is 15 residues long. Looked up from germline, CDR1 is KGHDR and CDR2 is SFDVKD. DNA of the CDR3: TGTGCCACCAGTGGAGGTAAGAGCAGGGCCCCTGAAGCTTTCTTT. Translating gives CATSGGKSRAPEAFF.

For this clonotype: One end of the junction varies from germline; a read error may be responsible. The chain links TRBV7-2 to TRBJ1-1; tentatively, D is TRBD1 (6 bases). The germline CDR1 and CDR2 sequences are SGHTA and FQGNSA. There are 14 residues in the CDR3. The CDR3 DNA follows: TGCGCCAGCAGCCTATCAGCACAGGGCACTGAAGCTTTCTTT. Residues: CASSLSAQGTEAFF.